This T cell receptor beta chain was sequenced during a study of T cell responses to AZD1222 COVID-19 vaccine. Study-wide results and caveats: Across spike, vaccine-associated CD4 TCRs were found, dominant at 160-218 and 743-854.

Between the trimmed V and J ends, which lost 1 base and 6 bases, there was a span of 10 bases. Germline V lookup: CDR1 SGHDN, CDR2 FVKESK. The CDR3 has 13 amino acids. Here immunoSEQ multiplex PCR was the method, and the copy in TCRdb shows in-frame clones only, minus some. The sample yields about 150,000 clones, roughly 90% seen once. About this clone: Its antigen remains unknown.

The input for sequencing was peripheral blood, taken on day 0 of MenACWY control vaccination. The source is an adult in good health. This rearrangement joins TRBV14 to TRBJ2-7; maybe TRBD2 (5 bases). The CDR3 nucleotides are TGTGCCAGCAGCCAAGTACGAGGGTTCGAGCAGTACTTC. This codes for CASSQVRGFEQYF.